This TCR beta chain emerged from a study of blood T cell repertoires in COVID-19. The wider study: PBMCs, B-cell-depleted T cells, or T cells were the source of the cDNA or gDNA that made up the material.

In the original workflow: Amplification with reference gene primers provided the estimates of nucleated cell counts. The assay was immunoSEQ multiplex PCR, and TCRdb's table has in-frame clones only and misses some. V and J calls and clone size come straight from that table; D and trimming were deduced from the DNA. The table includes some 140,000 clones, about four fifths detected once. The CDR3 has 14 residues. CDR1 is ENHRY and CDR2 is SYGVKD in the germline V gene. The V gene end was trimmed by 4 bases and the J gene end by 5 bases; junction bases not matched to a gene: 5. The chain uses TRBV10-3 and TRBJ2-7, with 10 bases aligning to TRBD1. The source material was peripheral blood. This sequence originates from a man aged 80 or over with acute or convalescent COVID-19. The CDR3 DNA follows: TGTGCCATCAGTGGCCGGGACAGGGGCCACGAGCAGTACTTC. It translates to CAISGRDRGHEQYF.